The next 9 T cell receptor beta chains were all read from a single sample in a study of T cells expressing NK-cell markers. TCRdb re-called the 5' RACE reads and gives one entry per CDR3 protein, without DNA. Its table records 300,000 to 500,000 distinct CDR3 sequences. Sequenced sample: blood T cells: a sorted CD56 or NKG2C T cell subset, CD4+ or CD8+ T cells, or bulk PBMC T cells (not recorded which). The receptors stem from a woman aged 50 to 60 in good health.

The chain combines TRBV4-2 with TRBJ2-1. Germline V lookup: CDR1 LGHNA, CDR2 YNFKEQ. The CDR3 length is 12 residues. CDR3 amino acids: CASSQVFNEQFF.

The gene calls are TRBV27 and TRBJ1-6. The CDR3 runs to 14 residues. In germline, CDR1 is MNHEY, CDR2 SMNVEV (reference sequence). The CDR3 loop reads CASSSLGGRSPLHF.

CDR3 in amino acids: CSASPSGRPSNEQFF. V and J are TRBV20-1 and TRBJ2-1; TCRdb outputs TRBD2, but without DNA this stays unchecked. From germline, CDR1 is DFQATT and CDR2 SNEGSKA (reference sequence). The CDR3 runs 15 residues.

The V call is TRBV4-1, the J call TRBJ2-3; TCRdb designates TRBD1, a call that cannot be tested without DNA. CDR3 length equals 16 residues. Germline V gene data show CDR1 as MGHRA and CDR2 as YSYEKL. CDR3 sequence: CASSLLGQGASDTQYF.

J is TRBJ1-1 and V is TRBV11-2. The CDR3 has 15 residues. Germline CDR1 and CDR2: SGHAT and FQNNGV. CDR3: CASSPPGRAHTEAFF. The complete variable domain, with remaining parts taken from reference TRBV11-2 and TRBJ1-1, reads EAGVAQSPRYKIIEKRQSVAFWCNPISGHATLYWYQQILGQGPKLLIQFQNNGVVDDSQLPKDRFSAERLKGVDSTLKIQPAKLEDSAVYLCASSPPGRAHTEAFFGQGTRLTVV.

The chain carries TRBV6-1 and TRBJ1-5. The germline gives CDR1 MNHNS, CDR2 SASEGT. The CDR3 runs to 14 residues. CDR3 loop: CAAGGGGESVPQHF.

The chain has TRBV5-1 and TRBJ2-4. Germline-derived CDR1 and CDR2 are SGHRS and YFSETQ. This CDR3 region has 12 residues. The CDR3: CASSLGDDIQYF.

The V and J genes are TRBV12-3 or TRBV12-4 and TRBJ1-2; lacking DNA, the TRBD1 call made by TCRdb goes unchecked. The CDR3 is made up of 15 amino acids. CDR3 sequence: CASSLVGTGGYGYTF.

The rearrangement links TRBV12-3 or TRBV12-4 to TRBJ2-2; TCRdb calls TRBD1, which cannot be checked without DNA. The CDR3 covers 15 residues. This CDR3 reads CASSRQGRNTGELFF.